These T cell receptor beta chains were read from a single sample in a study of beta chain features in type 1 diabetes. The data were produced by immunoSEQ multiplex PCR, yet TCRdb's version contains in-frame clones alone and is incomplete. The sample lists about 900,000 clones, 17% occurring once. Input material: naive CD4+ T cells from blood. The receptors were sampled from a woman aged 18-30 years in good health. CDR3s include the opening cysteine and the closing phenylalanine or tryptophan. A D gene is named only where the DNA matches it firmly. Only some rows state a clone size, as once, few, many or a class for expanded clones.

j_call | v_call | clone_size | d_call | cdr3_nt | cdr3_aa
TRBJ2-6 | TRBV19 | . | . | TGTGCCAGTAGCACCGGCGGCTCTGGGGCCAACGTCCTGACTTTC | CASSTGGSGANVLTF
TRBJ2-7 | TRBV28 | few | TRBD2 | TGTGCCAGCAGCAGCTTGGCGGGAGCGATCTTACGAAAGCAGTACTTC | CASSSLAGAILRKQYF
TRBJ2-5 | TRBV7-2 | . | TRBD1 | TGTGCCAGCAAATGGGACAGGTACCAAGAGACCCAGTACTTC | CASKWDRYQETQYF
TRBJ2-7 | TRBV7-2 | . | . | TGTGCCAGCAGCTTAGCTGGTCACTACGAGCAGTACTTC | CASSLAGHYEQYF
TRBJ1-1 | TRBV25-1 | few | . | TGTGCCAGCAGTCGGCTCTCTAACGCTGAAGCTTTCTTT | CASSRLSNAEAFF
TRBJ2-7 | TRBV27 | few | TRBD1 | TGTGCCAGCAGGGCCGGGACAGAAAAGTACTACGAGCAGTACTTC | CASRAGTEKYYEQYF
TRBJ2-3 | TRBV10-3 | . | TRBD2 | TGTGCCATCAGGGCTAGCGGGAGCACAGATACGCAGTATTTT | CAIRASGSTDTQYF
TRBJ2-7 | TRBV27 | once | . | TGTGCCAGCAGTACTAGCTTATCAGGGTCCTACGAGCAGTACTTC | CASSTSLSGSYEQYF
TRBJ2-5 | TRBV5-4 | few | . | TGTGCCAGCAGCTTCAGGGAGCAGGGAGAGACCCAGTACTTC | CASSFREQGETQYF
TRBJ1-1 | TRBV28 | . | . | TGTGCCAGCAGTACTGGACAGTCCACTGAAGCTTTCTTT | CASSTGQSTEAFF
TRBJ1-4 | TRBV15 | . | . | TGTGCCACCAGCAGCGGACAGAATAATGAAAAACTGTTTTTT | CATSSGQNNEKLFF
TRBJ1-2 | TRBV10-3 | . | TRBD1 | TGTGCCATCAGTCCCACAGGGGTTGGCTACACCTTC | CAISPTGVGYTF
TRBJ2-5 | TRBV2 | few | . | TGTGCCAGCTGGAGCGGGCTTGGCGTCGTAGAAGAGACCCAGTACTTC | CASWSGLGVVEETQYF
TRBJ2-3 | TRBV4-2 | few | . | TGTGCCAGCAGCCAAGAGGCGGGGTTCCTCACAGATACGCAGTATTTT | CASSQEAGFLTDTQYF
TRBJ2-1 | TRBV28 | few | . | TGTGCCAGCAGTGTTCAGGGTTTCAATGAGCAGTTCTTC | CASSVQGFNEQFF
TRBJ1-5 | TRBV2 | . | TRBD1 | TGTGCCAGCAGTGAACTCGGAGTGGGGACAGGGGGCTCCCAGCATTTT | CASSELGVGTGGSQHF
TRBJ2-1 | TRBV10-3 | few | TRBD2 | TGTGCCATCAGTCTAGCGGGAGTCGAGTTCTTC | CAISLAGVEFF
TRBJ2-7 | TRBV2 | . | . | TGTGCCAGCAGTGAAGTCAGGGTTACCCACGAGCAGTACTTC | CASSEVRVTHEQYF
TRBJ1-5 | TRBV7-2 | few | . | TGTGCCAGCAGCTTAGGGACAGCAGGAAATCAGCCCCAGCATTTT | CASSLGTAGNQPQHF
TRBJ2-7 | TRBV10-3 | . | . | TGTGCCATCAGGGCGTCCTACGAGCAGTACTTC | CAIRASYEQYF
TRBJ2-3 | TRBV7-9 | few | . | TGTGCCAGCAGCTTAGGCAAGACTAGGCTGGAACCGGATACGCAGTATTTT | CASSLGKTRLEPDTQYF
TRBJ1-3 | TRBV28 | few | . | TGTGCCAGCAAGCCAGGCTCTGGAAACACCATATATTTT | CASKPGSGNTIYF
TRBJ1-2 | TRBV6-5 | . | . | TGTGCCAGCAGTCGGTTTGGGGACTATGGCTACACCTTC | CASSRFGDYGYTF
TRBJ2-5 | TRBV30 | . | . | TGTGCCTGGAGTTTCCGCCAGGGACGAGAGACCCAGTACTTC | CAWSFRQGRETQYF
TRBJ2-2 | TRBV4-3 | few | . | TGCGCCAGCAGCCAAGATCGGGCCCCGAACACCGGGGAGCTGTTTTTT | CASSQDRAPNTGELFF
TRBJ1-1 | TRBV6-6 | few | TRBD1 | TGTGCCAGCAAATACAGGGGACGCACTGAAGCTTTCTTT | CASKYRGRTEAFF
TRBJ1-1 | TRBV19 | . | . | TGTGCCAGTAGTATACAGGGATTAAACACTGAAGCTTTCTTT | CASSIQGLNTEAFF
TRBJ2-7 | TRBV11-1 | few | . | TGTGCCAGCAGCTTAACCGCGACAGGGAGGTACGAGCAGTACTTC | CASSLTATGRYEQYF
TRBJ1-4 | TRBV6-6 | . | . | TGTGCCAGCAAAGCAGGACATAATGAAAAACTGTTTTTT | CASKAGHNEKLFF
TRBJ1-2 | TRBV25-1 | . | . | TGTGCCAGCAGTGATCGGACGGAGACCGGCTACACCTTC | CASSDRTETGYTF
TRBJ2-1 | TRBV15 | few | TRBD1 | TGTGCCACCAGCACGAGACAGGGGGGACACGATGAGCAGTTCTTC | CATSTRQGGHDEQFF
TRBJ2-2 | TRBV10-2 | . | TRBD2 | TGCGCCAGCAGCGAGGGGGGGAGGACTAGCGGAACCGGGGAGCTGTTTTTT | CASSEGGRTSGTGELFF